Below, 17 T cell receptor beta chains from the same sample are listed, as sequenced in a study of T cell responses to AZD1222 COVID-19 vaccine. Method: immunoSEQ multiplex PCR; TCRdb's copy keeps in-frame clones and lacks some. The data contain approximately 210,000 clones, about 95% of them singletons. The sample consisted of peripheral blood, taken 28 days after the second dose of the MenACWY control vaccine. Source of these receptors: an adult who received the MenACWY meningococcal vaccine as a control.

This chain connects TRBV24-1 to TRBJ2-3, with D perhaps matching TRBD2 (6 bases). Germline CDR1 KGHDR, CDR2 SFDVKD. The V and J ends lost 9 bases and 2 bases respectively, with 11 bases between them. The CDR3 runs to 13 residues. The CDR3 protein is CATEAGTTDTQYF. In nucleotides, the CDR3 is TGTGCCACCGAGGCGGGGACCACAGATACGCAGTATTTT.

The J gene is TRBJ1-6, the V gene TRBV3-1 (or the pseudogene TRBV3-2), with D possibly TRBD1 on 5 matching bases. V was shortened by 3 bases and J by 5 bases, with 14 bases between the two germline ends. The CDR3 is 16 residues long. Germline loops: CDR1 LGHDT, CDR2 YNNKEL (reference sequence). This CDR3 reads CASSQSGRVHNSPLHF. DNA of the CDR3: TGTGCCAGCAGCCAGTCGGGCAGGGTACATAATTCACCCCTCCACTTT.

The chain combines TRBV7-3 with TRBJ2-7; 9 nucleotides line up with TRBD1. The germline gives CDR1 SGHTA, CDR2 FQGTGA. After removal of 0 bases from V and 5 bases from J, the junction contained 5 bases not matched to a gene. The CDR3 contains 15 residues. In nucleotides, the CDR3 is TGTGCCAGCAGCTTAACCGGGACAGGGAGTCACGAGCAGTACTTC. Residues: CASSLTGTGSHEQYF.

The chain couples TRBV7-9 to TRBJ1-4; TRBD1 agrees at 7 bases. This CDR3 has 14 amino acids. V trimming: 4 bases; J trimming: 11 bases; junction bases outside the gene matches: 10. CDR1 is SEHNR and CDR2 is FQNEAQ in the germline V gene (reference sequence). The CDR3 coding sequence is TGTGCCAGCAGCTCCGACAGGGAACGGTGGAAACTGTTTTTT. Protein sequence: CASSSDRERWKLFF.

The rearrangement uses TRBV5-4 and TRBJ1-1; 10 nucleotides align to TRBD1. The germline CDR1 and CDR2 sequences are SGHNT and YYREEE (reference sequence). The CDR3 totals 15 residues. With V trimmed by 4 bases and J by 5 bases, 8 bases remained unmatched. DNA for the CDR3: TGTGCCAGCAGCCCACAGGGACAGGGGAGAACTGAAGCTTTCTTT. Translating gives CASSPQGQGRTEAFF.

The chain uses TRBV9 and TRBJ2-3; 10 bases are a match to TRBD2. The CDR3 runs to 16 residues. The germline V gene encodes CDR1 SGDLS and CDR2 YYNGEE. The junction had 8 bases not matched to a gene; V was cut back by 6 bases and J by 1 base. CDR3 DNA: TGTGCCAGCACGCGGACTAGCGGATCCCGCACAGATACGCAGTATTTT. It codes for CASTRTSGSRTDTQYF. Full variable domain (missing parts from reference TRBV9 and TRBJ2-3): DSGVTQTPKHLITATGQRVTLRCSPRSGDLSVYWYQQSLDQGLQFLIQYYNGEERAKGNILERFSAQQFPDLHSELNLSSLELGDSALYFCASTRTSGSRTDTQYFGPGTRLTVL.

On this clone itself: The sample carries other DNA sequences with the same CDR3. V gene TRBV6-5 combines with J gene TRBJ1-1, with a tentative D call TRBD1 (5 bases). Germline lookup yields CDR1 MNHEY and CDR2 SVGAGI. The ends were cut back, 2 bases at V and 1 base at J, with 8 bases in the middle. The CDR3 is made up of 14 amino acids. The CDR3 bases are TGTGCCAGCAGTTACGGGGGACCGAACACTGAAGCTTTCTTT. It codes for CASSYGGPNTEAFF.

The CDR3 DNA is TGCAGTGCTAGTCCACCGGGACACCTAAACAATGAGCAGTTCTTC. Translated, it gives CSASPPGHLNNEQFF. The chain combines TRBV20-1 with TRBJ2-1; D may be TRBD1 (6 bases). Germline V gene data show CDR1 as DFQATT and CDR2 as SNEGSKA (reference sequence). V lost 3 bases to trimming and J lost 5 bases, with 17 bases between them. The CDR3 loop spans 15 amino acids.

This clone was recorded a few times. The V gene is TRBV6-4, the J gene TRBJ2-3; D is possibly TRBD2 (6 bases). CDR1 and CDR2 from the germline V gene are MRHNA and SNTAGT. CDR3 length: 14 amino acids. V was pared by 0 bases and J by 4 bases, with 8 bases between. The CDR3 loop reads CASSDSRESDTQYF. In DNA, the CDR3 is TGTGCCAGCAGTGACTCCCGGGAGTCAGATACGCAGTATTTT.

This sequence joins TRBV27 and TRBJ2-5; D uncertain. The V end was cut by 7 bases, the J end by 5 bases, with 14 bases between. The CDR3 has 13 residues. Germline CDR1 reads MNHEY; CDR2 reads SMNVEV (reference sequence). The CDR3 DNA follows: TGTGCCAGCATGGGAACCGTGCGGGAGACCCAGTACTTC. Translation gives CASMGTVRETQYF.

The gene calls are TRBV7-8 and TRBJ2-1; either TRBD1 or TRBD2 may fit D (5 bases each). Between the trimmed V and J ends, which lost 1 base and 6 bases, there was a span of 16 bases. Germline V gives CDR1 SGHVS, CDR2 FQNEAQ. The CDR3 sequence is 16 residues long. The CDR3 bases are TGTGCCAGCAGCTTAGAAGGGACCTACACTTTCAATGAGCAGTTCTTC. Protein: CASSLEGTYTFNEQFF.

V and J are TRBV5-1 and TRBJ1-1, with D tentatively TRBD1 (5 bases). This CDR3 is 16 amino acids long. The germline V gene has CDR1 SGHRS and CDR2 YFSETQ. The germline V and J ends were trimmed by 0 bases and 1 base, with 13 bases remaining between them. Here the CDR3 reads CASSLGGVAANTEAFF. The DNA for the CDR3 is TGCGCCAGCAGCTTGGGAGGGGTCGCAGCGAACACTGAAGCTTTCTTT.

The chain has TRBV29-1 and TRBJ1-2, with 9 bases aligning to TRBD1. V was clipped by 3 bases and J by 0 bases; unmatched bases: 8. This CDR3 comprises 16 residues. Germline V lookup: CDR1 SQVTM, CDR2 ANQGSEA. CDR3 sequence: CSVDDRGFRTNYGYTF. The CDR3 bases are TGCAGCGTTGATGACAGGGGGTTCCGAACTAACTATGGCTACACCTTC.

Written as DNA, the CDR3 is TGCGCCAGCGCGGGGGACCCCGGGGAGACCCAGTACTTC. As protein: CASAGDPGETQYF. The V gene is TRBV5-1, the J gene TRBJ2-5; 7 bases are shared with TRBD2. Losses at the gene ends were 7 bases for V and 5 bases for J; bases not matched to a gene: 8. Per germline, CDR1 SGHRS and CDR2 YFSETQ. This CDR3 comprises 13 residues.

Here the CDR3 reads CASSQERDFYEQYF. For the CDR3, the DNA is TGTGCCAGCAGCCAAGAACGAGATTTCTACGAGCAGTACTTC. V usage is TRBV4-2 and J usage is TRBJ2-7, with D uncertain. Germline CDR1 is LGHNA and CDR2 is YNFKEQ. The CDR3 runs 14 residues. V was clipped by 0 bases and J by 3 bases, with 9 bases between them.

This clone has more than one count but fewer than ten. In DNA, the CDR3 is TGCGCCAGCAGCCAGGCTGGGTTTGGCTACACCTTC. Translation: CASSQAGFGYTF. This chain connects TRBV4-1 to TRBJ1-2; D is ambiguous. V shed 3 bases and J shed 7 bases, with 9 bases lying between them. Germline CDR1 is MGHRA and CDR2 is YSYEKL. This CDR3 contains 12 residues.

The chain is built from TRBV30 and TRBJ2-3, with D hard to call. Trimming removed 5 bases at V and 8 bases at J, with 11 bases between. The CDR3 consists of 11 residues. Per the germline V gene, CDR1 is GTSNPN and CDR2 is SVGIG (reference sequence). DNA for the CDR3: TGTGCCTGGGCGGACGGCCGTACGCAGTATTTT. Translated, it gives CAWADGRTQYF.